This T cell receptor (beta chain) was sequenced during a study of response to subunit inactivated influenza vaccine. With respect to this clonotype: Its antigen is still unknown.

Each CDR3 protein is one row after TCRdb ran MiXCR on the RT-PCR reads. The table includes about 800,000 distinct CDR3 sequences, 21% detected once. Study-wide points: New T cells are recruited in small numbers by each seasonal influenza vaccination, according to the authors' suggestion.

Germline V gives CDR1 DFQATT, CDR2 SNEGSKA (reference sequence). The CDR3 extends over 13 amino acids. V lost 1 base and J lost 8, with 14 bases in between. The chain couples TRBV20-1 to TRBJ1-2, with D perhaps TRBD1 (5 bases). The source was PBMCs from blood, collected around 5 days after vaccination. The receptor was derived from a man aged 45-65 years who received an inactivated influenza vaccine. CDR3 residues: CSARARVIGGYTF. CDR3 nucleotides: TGCAGTGCTAGAGCCAGGGTTATAGGCGGCTACACCTTC.